This entry lists 5 T cell receptor beta chains sequenced from one sample in a study of Ad26.COV2.S vaccination and SARS-CoV-2 variants (dated by TCRdb to the early 2020s). The intended sense of this specimen's time point label: individuals recovered from natural SARS-CoV-2 infection. Preparation of the library involved the immunoSEQ multiplex PCR assay. The source is immuneACCESS, and TCRdb retained only in-frame sequences with V and J called. Part of the clones is not carried over; for the studies checked, unresolved V genes explain less than half of this, and the remainder is unexplained. In this sample the table shows around 370,000 clones, about 90% of which occur a single time. The top ten clones comprise 3% to 4% of the sample. The sample here was peripheral blood, taken after recovery from COVID-19. All receptors come from a human donor who had recovered from COVID-19.

The V gene is TRBV19, the J gene TRBJ2-1; 10 bases fit TRBD1. J was trimmed by 8 bases and V by 5 bases; bases with no gene match: 9. The CDR3 has 15 residues. The germline V gene has CDR1 LNHDA and CDR2 SQIVND (reference sequence). In DNA, the CDR3 is TGTGCCAGTAGTCCAGACAGGGGGCACGTGGATGAGCAGTTCTTC. Protein product: CASSPDRGHVDEQFF.

CDR3 in amino acids: CASSIGGRGNTEAFF. Written as DNA, the CDR3 is TGTGCCAGTAGTATAGGGGGCAGAGGGAACACTGAAGCTTTCTTT. This chain uses TRBV19 with TRBJ1-1, with D possibly TRBD1 on 5 matching bases. The V end was cut by 1 base, the J end by 1 base, with 10 bases between. Per the germline V gene, CDR1 is LNHDA and CDR2 is SQIVND (reference sequence). The CDR3 totals 15 residues. Drawing the rest from reference TRBV19 and TRBJ1-1, the complete variable domain is DGGITQSPKYLFRKEGQNVTLSCEQNLNHDAMYWYRQDPGQGLRLIYYSQIVNDFQKGDIAEGYSVSREKKESFPLTVTSAQKNPTAFYLCASSIGGRGNTEAFFGQGTRLTVV.

V gene TRBV5-8 combines with J gene TRBJ2-3, with D perhaps assigned TRBD1 or TRBD2 (5 bases each). Deletions cut 4 bases from V and 1 base from J, with 16 bases between. There are 16 residues in the CDR3. Germline CDR1 is SGHTS and CDR2 is YDEGEE. The CDR3 DNA sequence: TGTGCCAGCAGCAAAGGGACCACAGCTGGCACAGATACGCAGTATTTT. It is translated as CASSKGTTAGTDTQYF.

The chain has TRBV27 and TRBJ1-6; D might be TRBD1 (5 bases). CDR1 and CDR2 (germline): MNHEY, SMNVEV (reference sequence). The CDR3 is 13 amino acids. V dropped 3 bases and J dropped 9 bases, with 9 bases sitting between them. The CDR3 loop reads CASSFIRGSPLHF. CDR3 DNA: TGTGCCAGCAGTTTTATAAGGGGTTCACCCCTCCACTTT.

The rearrangement joins TRBV6-5 to TRBJ2-2; D not certain. V lost 6 bases and J lost 1, with 12 bases in between. This CDR3 is built from 15 residues. Germline V gene data show CDR1 as MNHEY and CDR2 as SVGAGI. The CDR3 region has the DNA TGTGCCAGCAGCGCGGAGACGGTGAACACCGGGGAGCTGTTTTTT. Its protein is CASSAETVNTGELFF.